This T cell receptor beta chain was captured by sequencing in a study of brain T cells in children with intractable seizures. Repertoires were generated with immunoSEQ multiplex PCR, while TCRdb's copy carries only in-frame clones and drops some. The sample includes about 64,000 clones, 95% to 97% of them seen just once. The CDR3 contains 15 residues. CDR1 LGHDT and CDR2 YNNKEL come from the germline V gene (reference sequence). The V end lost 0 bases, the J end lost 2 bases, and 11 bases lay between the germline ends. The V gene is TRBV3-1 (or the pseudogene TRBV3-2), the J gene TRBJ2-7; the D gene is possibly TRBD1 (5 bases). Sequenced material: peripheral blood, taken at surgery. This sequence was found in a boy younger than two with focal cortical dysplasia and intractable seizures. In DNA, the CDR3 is TGTGCCAGCAGCCAAGATTGGCAGGGCCCCTACGAGCAGTACTTC. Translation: CASSQDWQGPYEQYF.